The 28 T cell receptor beta chains below were found in one sample sequenced in a study of T cells in Graves' hyperthyroidism and ophthalmopathy. TCR beta CDR3 region amplification was performed from RNA transcripts. Using the HTBI primer set, a first-round RT-PCR was run on the TCR CDR3. TCRdb recomputed calls from the multiplex PCR reads with MiXCR, one row per CDR3 protein. The sample consists of about 480,000 distinct CDR3 sequences, roughly 24% of them appearing once. The specimen sequenced was blood. These receptors came from a woman younger than 45 with Graves' ophthalmopathy.

The rearrangement joins TRBV12-3 or TRBV12-4 to TRBJ2-5; 9 bases are a match to TRBD2. Unmatched junction bases numbered 5, after V lost 1 base and J lost 5 bases. This CDR3 has 15 residues. The CDR3 protein is CASSLVSSGGETQYF. DNA for the CDR3: TGTGCCAGCAGTTTAGTGAGCAGCGGGGGGGAGACCCAGTACTTC.

V gene TRBV5-5 combines with J gene TRBJ1-2; no reliable D call. V was cut by 0 bases and J by 2 bases, with 11 bases left in between. The V gene's germline CDR1 is SGHKS and CDR2 YYEKEE (reference sequence). This CDR3 is 15 amino acids long. The CDR3 coding sequence is TGTGCCAGCAGCTTGGTTAACTTAGGAAACTATGGCTACACCTTC. Its protein product is CASSLVNLGNYGYTF.

This clonotype was detected many times. This chain connects TRBV6-1 to TRBJ1-5; tentatively, D is TRBD1 (6 bases). Germline CDR1 and CDR2: MNHNS and SASEGT. V shed 6 bases and J shed 7 bases, with 19 bases lying between them. The CDR3 loop spans 15 amino acids. The CDR3 DNA is TGTGCCAGCAGCGAGTTGACAGGTCTGGGACAGCCCCAGCATTTT. This codes for CASSELTGLGQPQHF.

The table lists this clonotype with many counts. V usage is TRBV5-1 and J usage is TRBJ1-5; TRBD1 might be the D (5 bases). The V and J ends lost 5 bases and 6 bases respectively, with 15 bases between them. CDR1 and CDR2 from the germline V gene are SGHRS and YFSETQ. The CDR3 has 14 residues. For the CDR3, the DNA is TGCGCCAGCAGACGGGACCTGGGGGGTCAGCCCCAGCATTTT. Amino acids: CASRRDLGGQPQHF.

This clonotype occurred many times. Written as DNA, the CDR3 is TGTGCCAGCAGTTTATATGACCGGGGTGGCTACACCTTC. Its protein product is CASSLYDRGGYTF. The chain uses TRBV27 and TRBJ1-2; D not resolved. Germline V gene sequence: CDR1 MNHEY, CDR2 SMNVEV (reference sequence). V shed 1 base and J shed 7 bases, with 10 bases lying between them. The CDR3 consists of 13 residues.

This chain connects TRBV28 to TRBJ2-7; D remains ambiguous. V lost 4 bases and J 3 bases, leaving 10 bases between the germline ends. The CDR3 is 13 amino acids. CDR1 is MDHEN and CDR2 is SYDVKM in the germline V gene. This CDR3 is CASSSPTRYEQYF. The CDR3 region has the DNA TGTGCCAGCAGTTCGCCGACTCGCTACGAGCAGTACTTC.

This clonotype has ten or more counts. The J gene is TRBJ1-1, the V gene TRBV4-1, with D possibly matching TRBD1 (5 bases). Trimming stripped 2 bases from V and 2 bases from J, with 12 bases between. The CDR3 has 15 residues. Germline CDR1 and CDR2: MGHRA and YSYEKL. CDR3 sequence reads: CASSQNPQVNTEAFF. Here the CDR3 DNA reads TGCGCCAGCAGCCAAAACCCACAGGTTAACACTGAAGCTTTCTTT.

The rearrangement links TRBV11-2 to TRBJ2-7; D is unclear. The germline V and J ends were trimmed by 4 bases and 8 bases, with 15 bases remaining between them. Germline loops: CDR1 SGHAT, CDR2 FQNNGV. The CDR3 is made up of 13 amino acids. CDR3 protein: CASSSRTVQKQYF. The CDR3 DNA is TGTGCCAGCAGCTCGCGGACCGTTCAGAAGCAGTACTTC.

This clonotype was counted many times. The chain couples TRBV18 to TRBJ1-3, with a tentative D call TRBD1 (5 bases). Trimming pared 3 bases from V and 2 bases from J, leaving 11 bases between. The germline V gene has CDR1 KGHSH and CDR2 LQKENI. The CDR3 totals 15 residues. CDR3 bases: TGTGCCAGCTCACCTGAGGCAGGGACTGGAAACACCATATATTTT. Amino acids: CASSPEAGTGNTIYF.

The V call is TRBV6-1, the J call TRBJ1-1, with TRBD1 matching over 7 bases. The ends lost 11 bases at V and 0 bases at J; junction bases unmatched: 15. This CDR3 contains 16 residues. CDR1 is MNHNS and CDR2 is SASEGT in the germline V gene. The CDR3 nucleotides read TGTGCCGCATCATACGGGGAGGGGGCATTGAACACTGAAGCTTTCTTT. Its protein product is CAASYGEGALNTEAFF.

The gene calls are TRBV6-1 and TRBJ2-5; D is possibly TRBD1 or TRBD2 (5 bases each). The germline V gene encodes CDR1 MNHNS and CDR2 SASEGT. The V end lost 2 bases, the J end lost 5 bases, and 9 bases lay between the germline ends. The CDR3 length is 13 residues. This chain's CDR3 is CASSEQGPETQYF. CDR3 DNA: TGTGCCAGCAGTGAACAGGGACCGGAGACCCAGTACTTC.

This clonotype has more than one count but fewer than ten. The chain carries TRBV6-1 and TRBJ2-7; D unresolved. The germline V gene encodes CDR1 MNHNS and CDR2 SASEGT. The ends were cut back, 3 bases at V and 0 bases at J, with 12 bases in the middle. This CDR3 is 15 amino acids long. This chain's CDR3 is CASSDKVKLSYEQYF. The CDR3, as DNA: TGTGCCAGCAGTGATAAGGTGAAACTCTCCTACGAGCAGTACTTC.

This clonotype appeared a few times. This CDR3 is CAMDRGPTNYGYTF. Written as DNA, the CDR3 is TGTGCCATGGACAGGGGTCCTACTAACTATGGCTACACCTTC. The chain joins TRBV24-1 to TRBJ1-2, with 9 bases identical to TRBD1. Germline assignment: CDR1 KGHDR and CDR2 SFDVKD. Trimming removed 11 bases from V and 0 bases from J; junction bases left unmatched: 6. The CDR3 is 14 residues long.

This clonotype was found many times. The chain carries TRBV27 and TRBJ1-5; D is ambiguous. CDR3 length: 14 residues. Germline lookup yields CDR1 MNHEY and CDR2 SMNVEV (reference sequence). V lost 3 bases and J 2 bases, leaving 8 bases between the germline ends. CDR3 in amino acids: CASSFGSGNQPQHF. In nucleotides, the CDR3 is TGTGCCAGCAGTTTCGGGTCTGGCAATCAGCCCCAGCATTTT.

The chain employs TRBV6-9 and TRBJ1-1, with 8 bases identical to TRBD1. Germline V lookup: CDR1 MNHGY, CDR2 SVAAGI. Unmatched junction bases numbered 8, after V lost 6 bases and J lost 5 bases. The CDR3 length is 14 residues. The CDR3 loop reads CASSQGQDWTEAFF. The CDR3 nucleotides read TGTGCCAGCAGCCAGGGACAGGATTGGACTGAAGCTTTCTTT.

The chain links TRBV28 to TRBJ2-5; 14 bases line up with TRBD2. Trimming took 8 bases from V and 0 from J; bases not matched to a gene: 14. The length of the CDR3 is 19 residues. Germline V CDR1 and CDR2: MDHEN, SYDVKM. The CDR3 reads CASGSGPGLAGEYQETQYF. The CDR3, as DNA: TGTGCCAGCGGGTCCGGACCGGGACTAGCGGGAGAGTACCAAGAGACCCAGTACTTC.

The chain uses TRBV4-1 and TRBJ2-2, with D perhaps matching TRBD2 (6 bases). The CDR3 length is 15 residues. Germline V gene data show CDR1 as MGHRA and CDR2 as YSYEKL. Deletions cut 1 base from V and 5 bases from J, with 11 bases between. CDR3 DNA sequence: TGCGCCAGCAGCCAAGCACCGGGGGTGACCGGGGAGCTGTTTTTT. Encoded protein: CASSQAPGVTGELFF.

This clonotype was recorded a few times. The V and J genes are TRBV7-6 and TRBJ2-2, with a weak D call TRBD2 (5 bases). The CDR3 loop spans 15 amino acids. CDR1 and CDR2 (germline): SGHVS, FNYEAQ. With 4 bases removed from V and 1 base from J, the gap between germline ends came to 10 bases. In DNA form, the CDR3 reads TGTGCCAGCAGCTCAGTACGGGGGAACACCGGGGAGCTGTTTTTT. Encoded protein: CASSSVRGNTGELFF.

This clonotype has just one count. A read error may explain this, as a much larger clone is one base away. This is likely a read error, given that the CDR3 carries no conserved phenylalanine or tryptophan at its end. J is TRBJ2-7 and V is TRBV6-1, with D possibly TRBD1 on 6 matching bases. This CDR3 is 13 amino acids long. Germline CDR1 reads MNHNS; CDR2 reads SASEGT. Trimming stripped 6 bases from V and 2 bases from J, with 11 bases between. The CDR3 is CASRLRGPYEQYL. The CDR3 region has the DNA TGTGCCAGCAGACTCAGGGGCCCCTACGAGCAGTACTTG.

This clonotype was counted between two and nine times. V is TRBV7-9 and J is TRBJ2-7; D call uncertain. The CDR3 covers 13 residues. Trimming left V 4 bases short and J 3 bases short, with 10 bases between. From germline, CDR1 is SEHNR and CDR2 FQNEAQ (reference sequence). In DNA, the CDR3 is TGTGCCAGCAGCTCTAGGGCAGTCTACGAGCAGTACTTC. It codes for CASSSRAVYEQYF.

The rearrangement joins TRBV12-3 or TRBV12-4 to TRBJ1-2; maybe TRBD1 (5 bases). V dropped 7 bases and J dropped 2 bases, with 14 bases sitting between them. This CDR3 has 14 residues. DNA for the CDR3: TGTGCCAGCACCCCAGGGCCCATCAACTATGGCTACACCTTC. Encoded protein: CASTPGPINYGYTF.

This clonotype has a count of ten or more. The chain joins TRBV12-3 or TRBV12-4 to TRBJ1-2; no definite D call. Trimming took 5 bases from V and 6 from J, leaving 13 bases between them. The CDR3 runs 13 residues. This chain's CDR3 is CASSAPNSHGYTF. In DNA, the CDR3 is TGTGCCAGCAGTGCCCCTAACAGCCATGGCTACACCTTC.

The CDR3 DNA is TGTGCCAGCAGTTACTCGGGGGGTCTCGGGGAGACCCAGTACTTC. Translation gives CASSYSGGLGETQYF. This chain uses TRBV6-5 with TRBJ2-5, with a possible D match to TRBD2 (6 bases). V was cut by 0 bases and J by 5 bases, with 13 bases left in between. Germline CDR1 and CDR2: MNHEY and SVGAGI. The CDR3 loop spans 15 amino acids.

This clonotype was seen at least ten times. This may come from a read error, since a much larger clone is one base off. The chain couples TRBV7-2 to TRBJ1-2; weak D call: TRBD1 (5 bases). The germline V gene has CDR1 SGHTA and CDR2 FQGNSA. V was pared by 3 bases and J by 3 bases, with 8 bases between. The CDR3 contains 13 residues. In DNA, the CDR3 is TGTGCCAGCAGCTTCTCGGGGGACTATGGCTACACCTTC. It specifies CASSFSGDYGYTF.

This chain joins TRBV28 and TRBJ1-3; D remains ambiguous. V was cut by 5 bases and J by 0 bases, with 17 bases left in between. In germline, CDR1 is MDHEN, CDR2 SYDVKM. The CDR3 consists of 17 residues. CDR3 sequence reads: CASSAPRGSPSGNTIYF. For the CDR3, the DNA is TGTGCCAGCAGTGCCCCTCGGGGTTCCCCCTCTGGAAACACCATATATTTT.

This clonotype was seen more than once but under ten times. The chain uses TRBV12-5 and TRBJ1-3, with 9 bases aligning to TRBD1. V gave up 1 base and J gave up 4 bases; unmatched junction bases: 14. Germline V lookup: CDR1 LGHNT, CDR2 FRNRAP. The CDR3 extends over 19 amino acids. The CDR3 loop reads CASGLDFTGGQSSGNTIYF. CDR3 sequence (DNA): TGTGCTAGTGGTTTGGACTTTACAGGGGGCCAATCGTCCGGAAACACCATATATTTT. Full variable domain (remainder filled in from reference TRBV12-5 and TRBJ1-3): DARVTQTPRHKVTEMGQEVTMRCQPILGHNTVFWYRQTMMQGLELLAYFRNRAPLDDSGMPKDRFSAEMPDATLATLKIQPSEPRDSAVYFCASGLDFTGGQSSGNTIYFGEGSWLTVV.

This clonotype was detected ten times or more. The chain recombines TRBV6-1 with TRBJ1-5; D remains ambiguous. Germline CDR1 and CDR2: MNHNS and SASEGT. The V end was cut by 3 bases, the J end by 5 bases, with 14 bases between. This CDR3 comprises 15 residues. As DNA, the CDR3 is TGTGCCAGCAGTGAGTTGGCGAGGGTTGATCAGCCCCAGCATTTT. This sequence encodes CASSELARVDQPQHF.

This chain links TRBV28 with TRBJ2-4, with D perhaps given as TRBD1 or TRBD2 (5 bases each). The CDR3 length is 15 residues. The V gene lost 6 bases and the J gene lost 7 bases, with 19 bases spanning the gap. CDR1 is MDHEN, CDR2 SYDVKM, per germline. The CDR3 here is CASRLPVGAGNIQYF. The DNA of the CDR3 is TGTGCCAGCAGGTTACCTGTCGGGGCCGGGAACATTCAGTACTTC.